The 15 T cell receptor beta chains presented below share a single source sample, sequenced in a study of OX40 agonist ivuxolimab in advanced cancers. TCRdb's table, derived via immunoSEQ multiplex PCR, lists solely in-frame clones and lacks some. The top ten hold around 7.8% of the sample, which has tens of thousands of clones, around 85% seen once. This material consisted of CD4+ or CD8+ T cells sorted from blood, taken in a trial of the OX40 agonist ivuxolimab. The receptors originated from an adult with an advanced solid tumor such as melanoma, head and neck, liver or kidney cancer.

The chain links TRBV5-6 to TRBJ2-7; TRBD1 or TRBD2 may be the D gene (5 bases each). V lost 4 bases and J lost 6, with 17 bases in between. The CDR3 loop spans 14 amino acids. The V gene's germline CDR1 is SGHDT and CDR2 YYEEEE. The DNA of the CDR3 is TGTGCCAGCAGCCCCGGGACGGAAAGAGGCGAGCAGTACTTC. Translated, it gives CASSPGTERGEQYF.

A few counts support this clone. The chain uses TRBV10-1 and TRBJ1-5; 7 bases match TRBD1. CDR3 size: 13 residues. CDR1 and CDR2 (germline): WNHNN, SYGVQD (reference sequence). Germline trimming cut 4 bases from V and 7 bases from J; bases unmatched to any gene: 4. The CDR3 nucleotides read TGCGCCAGCAGTGGACAGGGTCGACAGCCCCAGCATTTT. Translating it yields CASSGQGRQPQHF.

The chain has TRBV9 and TRBJ2-1, with TRBD2 matching 8 bases. The CDR3 loop spans 14 amino acids. Germline V gene lookup returns CDR1 SGDLS and CDR2 YYNGEE. Trimming at V came to 4 bases and at J to 6 bases, leaving 6 bases not matched to a gene. Here the CDR3 reads CASSQRLATNEQFF. The CDR3 nucleotides are TGTGCCAGCAGCCAGAGACTAGCGACCAATGAGCAGTTCTTC.

This sequence joins TRBV7-9 and TRBJ1-1, with D unclear. The germline V and J ends were trimmed by 3 bases and 0 bases, with 5 bases remaining between them. Germline loops: CDR1 SEHNR, CDR2 FQNEAQ (reference sequence). The length of the CDR3 is 13 residues. CDR3 residues: CASSLSLNTEAFF. The DNA of the CDR3 is TGTGCCAGCAGCTTGAGCTTGAACACTGAAGCTTTCTTT. The whole variable domain, remainder taken from reference TRBV7-9 and TRBJ1-1, is DTGVSQNPRHKITKRGQNVTFRCDPISEHNRLYWYRQTLGQGPEFLTYFQNEAQLEKSRLLSDRFSAERPKGSFSTLEIQRTEQGDSAMYLCASSLSLNTEAFFGQGTRLTVV.

The chain has TRBV7-2 and TRBJ1-2, with D tentatively TRBD1 (6 bases). The CDR3 sequence is 13 residues long. Per the germline V gene, CDR1 is SGHTA and CDR2 is FQGNSA. V lost 4 bases, J lost 8 bases, and 14 bases lay in between. In DNA form, the CDR3 reads TGTGCCAGCAGCTCCGGAACAGGGCGCGGCTACACCTTC. This gives the protein CASSSGTGRGYTF.

In this sample, this clone turned up once. As DNA, the CDR3 is TGCGCCAGCAGTCAATCGCCCCGCCACGGTAGCGGGGGGGCCGCCGGGGAGCTGTTTTTT. It translates to CASSQSPRHGSGGAAGELFF. J is TRBJ2-2 and V is TRBV23-1; 11 bases are a match to TRBD2. TRBV23-1 is classed as an ORF, of uncertain function. V gave up 0 bases and J gave up 6 bases; unmatched junction bases: 15. CDR3 length: 20 amino acids.

J is TRBJ1-5 and V is TRBV30; D gene uncertain. Germline CDR1 is GTSNPN and CDR2 is SVGIG (reference sequence). Trimming pared 0 bases from V and 0 bases from J, leaving 9 bases between. This CDR3 has 15 amino acids. The CDR3 reads CAWSVGLYSNQPQHF. Written as DNA, the CDR3 is TGTGCCTGGAGTGTTGGGCTCTATAGCAATCAGCCCCAGCATTTT.

The CDR3 reads CASRNMVFYNSPLHF. The CDR3 DNA follows: TGTGCCAGCAGAAACATGGTCTTCTATAATTCACCCCTCCACTTT. V usage is TRBV6-1 and J usage is TRBJ1-6; D call uncertain. The germline V gene encodes CDR1 MNHNS and CDR2 SASEGT. The CDR3 runs 15 residues. Trimming removed 6 bases from V and 3 bases from J, with 12 bases in between.

This clone showed up just a few times. V is TRBV9 and J is TRBJ2-1; 14 bases fit TRBD2. The CDR3 covers 15 residues. Losses at the gene ends were 3 bases for V and 11 bases for J; bases not matched to a gene: 7. The germline CDR1 and CDR2 sequences are SGDLS and YYNGEE. CDR3 nucleotides: TGTGCCAGCAGCGCGACTAGCGGGAGGGCCATTAAGCAGTTCTTC. Amino acids: CASSATSGRAIKQFF.

In DNA, the CDR3 is TGTGCCAGCAGCCGAGCCGATGAGCAGTTCTTC. This gives the protein CASSRADEQFF. V usage is TRBV7-9 and J usage is TRBJ2-1; D remains ambiguous. Trimming shortened V by 5 bases and J by 8 bases, and 7 bases separated the two germline ends. This CDR3 has 11 residues. CDR1 is SEHNR and CDR2 is FQNEAQ in the germline V gene (reference sequence). The variable domain in full, with the rest retrieved from reference TRBV7-9 and TRBJ2-1, is DTGVSQNPRHKITKRGQNVTFRCDPISEHNRLYWYRQTLGQGPEFLTYFQNEAQLEKSRLLSDRFSAERPKGSFSTLEIQRTEQGDSAMYLCASSRADEQFFGPGTRLTVL.

The chain couples TRBV6-5 to TRBJ1-5, with 12 bases matching TRBD1. V shed 1 base and J 7 bases; nucleotides not matched to a gene: 2. CDR3 size: 15 residues. Germline V lookup: CDR1 MNHEY, CDR2 SVGAGI. The CDR3 here is CASSYWDRGHQPQHF. The CDR3, as DNA: TGTGCCAGCAGTTACTGGGACAGGGGGCACCAGCCCCAGCATTTT.

The rearrangement uses TRBV30 and TRBJ1-6, with no clear D. V lost 4 bases and J 8 bases, leaving 15 bases between the germline ends. CDR3 length: 14 amino acids. Per the germline V gene, CDR1 is GTSNPN and CDR2 is SVGIG (reference sequence). This chain's CDR3 is CAWKLDHPDSPLHF. In nucleotides, the CDR3 is TGTGCCTGGAAATTAGACCATCCGGATTCACCCCTCCACTTT.

This chain uses TRBV11-3 with TRBJ2-1, with D perhaps matching TRBD2 (5 bases). This CDR3 has 15 amino acids. Germline CDR1 reads SGHNT; CDR2 reads YENEEA. V gave up 0 bases and J gave up 6 bases, with 12 bases separating them. The CDR3 spells CASSLEGRGPNEQFF. The CDR3 nucleotides are TGTGCCAGCAGCTTAGAAGGTCGGGGTCCCAATGAGCAGTTCTTC.

The rearrangement joins TRBV25-1 to TRBJ2-7; D unclear. The germline CDR1 and CDR2 sequences are MGHDK and SYGVNS. The CDR3 is made up of 12 amino acids. V was cut by 0 bases and J by 6 bases, with 6 bases left in between. CDR3 in DNA: TGTGCCAGCAGTGAATATGGGCGCGAGCAGTACTTC. Its protein is CASSEYGREQYF.

This chain links TRBV11-2 with TRBJ1-2, with 8 bases lining up with TRBD1. Germline V CDR1 and CDR2: SGHAT, FQNNGV. Unmatched junction bases numbered 5, after V lost 4 bases and J lost 7 bases. CDR3 length: 13 amino acids. CDR3 DNA sequence: TGTGCCAGCAGCTCGGGACAGGCGTTTGGCTACACCTTC. Its protein is CASSSGQAFGYTF.